These T cell receptor beta chains were read from a single sample in a study of T cells in Graves' hyperthyroidism and ophthalmopathy. A single record per CDR3 protein comes from TCRdb applying MiXCR to the multiplex PCR reads. The sample records fewer than 800,000 distinct CDR3 sequences, around 17% being singletons. Input material: blood. These receptors all come from a man aged 18 to 29 with Graves' hyperthyroidism. Each CDR3 is given with its conserved first and last residue. The D gene is left open where the match is weak. For some rows the clone size is stated as once, few or many, or as a class when expanded; others skip it.

abundance	d_gene	v_gene	j_gene	CDR3nt	CDR3aa
.	.	TRBV5-1	TRBJ2-1	TGCGCCAGCAGCTTTTCTGAGAGTATAGGGAATGAGCAGTTCTTC	CASSFSESIGNEQFF
.	.	TRBV19	TRBJ2-7	TGTGCCAGTAGGGAAGCGCACGAGCAGTACTTC	CASREAHEQYF
.	.	TRBV7-8	TRBJ1-1	TGTGCCAGCGGAGGAACGAACGCTGAAGCTTTCTTT	CASGGTNAEAFF
few	TRBD2	TRBV10-3	TRBJ2-2	TGTGCCATCCAGTCCTTAGCGGGAGGGCCCGGCACCGGGGAGCTGTTTTTT	CAIQSLAGGPGTGELFF
.	TRBD2	TRBV19	TRBJ2-1	TGTGCCAGTAGTCCGGGACTAGAATACAATGAGCAGTTCTTC	CASSPGLEYNEQFF
few	TRBD1	TRBV7-3	TRBJ1-3	TGTGCCAGCAGCTTAGCCGGGACAGGGAGCGGAAACACCATATATTTT	CASSLAGTGSGNTIYF
.	TRBD1	TRBV25-1	TRBJ1-2	TGTGCCAGCAGTGAATCCCGGGACAGGGGCATCTATGGCTACACCTTC	CASSESRDRGIYGYTF
.	TRBD2	TRBV14	TRBJ2-1	TGTGCCAGCAGCCAAGTACCAGGGAGGGCCTACCATGAGCAGTTCTTC	CASSQVPGRAYHEQFF
few	TRBD1	TRBV2	TRBJ1-6	TGTGCCAGCAAAGGGACAGGGTATCAGGTTGGATCACCCCTCCACTTT	CASKGTGYQVGSPLHF
.	TRBD2	TRBV12-3/TRBV12-4	TRBJ2-5	TGTGCCAGCAGTTTCGGGGGGACCCGACTGGAGACCCAGTACTTC	CASSFGGTRLETQYF
many	TRBD1	TRBV7-3	TRBJ1-1	TGTGCCAGCAGCCCAACCCACAGGGGGTCCACTGAAGCTTTCTTT	CASSPTHRGSTEAFF
.	TRBD2	TRBV6-1	TRBJ2-3	TGTGCCAGCAGTTATTTTCCTAGCGGGAGGGCCTGGGATACGCAGTATTTT	CASSYFPSGRAWDTQYF
few	.	TRBV29-1	TRBJ1-1	TGCAGCGTTGATCCGGGGAGGGGTCCTGAAGCTTTCTTT	CSVDPGRGPEAFF
.	TRBD1	TRBV6-1	TRBJ2-3	TGTGCCAGCAGTGCGTTCGGGACAGGGGCCACAGATACGCAGTATTTT	CASSAFGTGATDTQYF
.	TRBD2	TRBV20-1	TRBJ2-7	TGCAGTGCTAGACCTCCTAGCCCGGCGAGCGGGGGGACCTACGAGCAGTACTTC	CSARPPSPASGGTYEQYF
.	.	TRBV6-9	TRBJ1-2	TGTGCCAGCAGTTACCTTGGGGGAGGTGGCTACACCTTC	CASSYLGGGGYTF
few	.	TRBV10-3	TRBJ1-2	TGTGCCATCAGTGAGTTGGCCGGGTCCGGCGGCTACACCTTC	CAISELAGSGGYTF
.	.	TRBV28	TRBJ1-4	TGTGCCAGCAGTTTACCAGGGGAAAAACTGTTTTTT	CASSLPGEKLFF
many	TRBD2	TRBV27	TRBJ2-1	TGTGCCAGCAGTCCCCGGGCGGGAGTCCGCCACAATGAGCAGTTCTTC	CASSPRAGVRHNEQFF
.	.	TRBV4-1	TRBJ2-3	TGCGCCAGCAGCCGGAATAGCGGTAGCACAGATACGCAGTATTTT	CASSRNSGSTDTQYF
.	.	TRBV18	TRBJ2-7	TGTGCCAGCTCACCACCTGGCAGGTCCCGGGGACCTTCCTACGAGCAGTACTTC	CASSPPGRSRGPSYEQYF
.	TRBD1	TRBV9	TRBJ2-4	TGTGCCAGCAGCGTCGGGACAGGGATCCCGGGGGCCAAAAACATTCAGTACTTC	CASSVGTGIPGAKNIQYF
.	TRBD1	TRBV6-6	TRBJ2-7	TGTGCCAGCAGTTACTCCGGACAGGGCTCTTACGAGCAGTACTTC	CASSYSGQGSYEQYF
many	TRBD2	TRBV5-8	TRBJ2-7	TGTGCCAGCAGCTTACCTAGCGGGGATACCTACGAGCAGTACTTC	CASSLPSGDTYEQYF
.	.	TRBV6-1	TRBJ2-7	TGTGCCAGCAGTCTCGGTTTTTCTAACACCTACGAGCAGTACTTC	CASSLGFSNTYEQYF